The T cell receptor beta chain described here comes from a study of blood T cell repertoires in COVID-19. Study overall: Whether acute or convalescent, the COVID-19 samples came from the United States, Italy and Spain. Sources were T cells, B-cell-depleted T cells, or PBMCs; the material itself was cDNA or gDNA.

This table comes from immunoSEQ multiplex PCR, and its TCRdb copy is limited to in-frame clones, with some not included. The data show 160,000 or so clones, 80% to 90% seen once. The trim removed 5 bases at V and 4 bases at J, leaving 7 bases unmatched. Germline V lookup: CDR1 SEHNR, CDR2 FQNEAQ (reference sequence). CDR3 length: 15 amino acids. This clone was picked up one time. The sequenced sample was peripheral blood. The chain has TRBV7-9 and TRBJ1-5, with TRBD1 matching 8 bases. The TCR sequence derives from a woman aged 45 to 65 with acute or convalescent COVID-19. The CDR3 here is CASSQGAARNQPQHF. The CDR3 DNA reads as TGTGCCAGCAGCCAGGGGGCGGCTCGGAATCAGCCCCAGCATTTT.